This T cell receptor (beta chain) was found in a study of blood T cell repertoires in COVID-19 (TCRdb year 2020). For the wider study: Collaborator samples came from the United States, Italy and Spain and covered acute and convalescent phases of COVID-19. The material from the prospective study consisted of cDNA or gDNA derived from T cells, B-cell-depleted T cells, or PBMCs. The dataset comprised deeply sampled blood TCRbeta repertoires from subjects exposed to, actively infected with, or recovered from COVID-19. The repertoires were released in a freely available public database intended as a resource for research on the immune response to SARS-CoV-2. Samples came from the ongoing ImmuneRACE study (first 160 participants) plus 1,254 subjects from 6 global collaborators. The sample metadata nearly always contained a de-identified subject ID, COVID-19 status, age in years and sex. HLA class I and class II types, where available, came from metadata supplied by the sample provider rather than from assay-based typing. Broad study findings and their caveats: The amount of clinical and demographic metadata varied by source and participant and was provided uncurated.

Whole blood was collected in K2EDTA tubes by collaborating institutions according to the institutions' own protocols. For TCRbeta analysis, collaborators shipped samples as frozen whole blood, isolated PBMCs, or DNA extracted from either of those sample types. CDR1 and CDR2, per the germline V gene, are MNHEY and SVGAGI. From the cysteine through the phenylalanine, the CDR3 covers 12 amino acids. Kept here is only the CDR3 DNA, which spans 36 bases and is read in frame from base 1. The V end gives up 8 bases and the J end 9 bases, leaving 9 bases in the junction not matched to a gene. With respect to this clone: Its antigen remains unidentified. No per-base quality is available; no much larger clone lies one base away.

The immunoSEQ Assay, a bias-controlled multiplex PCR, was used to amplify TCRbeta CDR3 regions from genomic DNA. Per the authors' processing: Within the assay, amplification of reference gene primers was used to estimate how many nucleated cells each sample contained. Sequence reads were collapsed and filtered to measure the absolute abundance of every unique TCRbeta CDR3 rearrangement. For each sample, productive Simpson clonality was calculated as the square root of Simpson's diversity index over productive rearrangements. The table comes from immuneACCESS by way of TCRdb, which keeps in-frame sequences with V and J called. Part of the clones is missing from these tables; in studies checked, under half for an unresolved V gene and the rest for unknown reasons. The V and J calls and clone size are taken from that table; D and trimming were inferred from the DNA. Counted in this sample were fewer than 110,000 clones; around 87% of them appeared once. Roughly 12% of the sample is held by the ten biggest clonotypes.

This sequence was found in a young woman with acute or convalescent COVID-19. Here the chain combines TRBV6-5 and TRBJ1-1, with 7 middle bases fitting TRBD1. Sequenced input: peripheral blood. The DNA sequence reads TGTGCCAGCCGCCTCCTGACAGGGAAAGCTTTCTTT. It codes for CASRLLTGKAFF.